The sample holds many counts of the clone carrying this T cell receptor beta chain. The antigen is unknown. The entry originates in a study of spatial heterogeneity in lung cancer. Overall study findings and caveats: Relative to follow-up, resection was when ubiquitous expanded tumor TCRs appeared more in blood.

J was trimmed by 7 bases and V by 0 bases; bases with no gene match: 3. The V gene's germline CDR1 is SGHNT and CDR2 YYREEE (reference sequence). The CDR3 consists of 14 residues. The time point here: sample taken at primary tumor resection. Frozen PBMC, nontumor lung or tumor provided whole RNA, which was sequenced unsorted. The donors comprised some 70 untreated early-stage non-small cell lung cancer patients. Unique molecular identifiers, one per molecule, were present on every TCR cDNA molecule. TCRdb re-called the 5' RACE reads through MiXCR, storing one row per CDR3 protein. The sample contains tens of thousands of distinct CDR3 sequences, less than 15% of which appear only once.

The chain employs TRBV5-4 and TRBJ1-2; 10 bases map to TRBD1. The TCR sequence derives from a male donor with early-stage non-small cell lung cancer. The starting material was PBMCs, obtained at surgery. CDR3 coding DNA: TGTGCCAGCAGCTTGGTCAGGACAGGGGGTGGCTACACCTTC. This encodes CASSLVRTGGGYTF.